The next 12 T cell receptor beta chains were all read from a single sample in a study of blood T cells in healthy people across ages. With a J-beta primer mix and a sample-barcoded 5' primer, a second PCR ran about 7 to 12 cycles. TCRdb ran MiXCR on the 5' RACE reads and lists one entry per CDR3 protein. The data contain approximately 760,000 distinct CDR3 sequences, around a quarter of them singletons. These data also featured in a second study, about T cells of mothers and their children.

The sequencing input was blood. The source of these receptors is a boy younger than 18 in good health.

This clonotype was counted at least ten times. The genes are TRBV20-1 and TRBJ2-7; no clear D gene. V lost 0 bases and J 7 bases, leaving 7 bases between the germline ends. CDR1 and CDR2 from the germline V gene are DFQATT and SNEGSKA (reference sequence). This CDR3 comprises 11 residues. The CDR3 coding sequence is TGCAGTGCTAGAGATGGATCTGAGCAGTACTTC. It encodes CSARDGSEQYF.

J is TRBJ2-4 and V is TRBV6-2 or TRBV6-3; 11 nucleotides line up with TRBD2. The CDR3 is made up of 17 amino acids. V lost 4 bases to trimming and J lost 2 bases; unmatched junction nucleotides: 7. Germline CDR1 and CDR2: MNHEY and SVGEGT. CDR3: CASSSPGLAASKNIQYF. Written as DNA, the CDR3 is TGTGCCAGCAGTTCCCCGGGACTAGCGGCTTCCAAAAACATTCAGTACTTC.

CDR3 nucleotides: TGTGCCAGCAGCCTGCAGACGGGGAAGGGCGAGCAGTACTTC. Its protein is CASSLQTGKGEQYF. The chain joins TRBV7-2 to TRBJ2-7; weak D call: TRBD2 (5 bases). The CDR3 loop spans 14 amino acids. Per the germline V gene, CDR1 is SGHTA and CDR2 is FQGNSA. Trimming cost V 5 bases and J 6 bases, with 17 bases left between them.

The chain joins TRBV6-5 to TRBJ1-2, with a possible D match to TRBD1 (6 bases). The V end was cut by 5 bases, the J end by 3 bases, with 10 bases between. Germline V gene data show CDR1 as MNHEY and CDR2 as SVGAGI. CDR3 length: 13 residues. The CDR3 DNA follows: TGTGCCAGCAGTACCTCAGGGGACTATGGCTACACCTTC. The encoded protein is CASSTSGDYGYTF.

This clonotype was seen only a few times. The rearrangement uses TRBV29-1 and TRBJ2-1; D possibly corresponds to TRBD2 (7 bases). The CDR3 is 15 residues long. V lost 5 bases and J 0 bases, leaving 14 bases between the germline ends. Germline CDR1 and CDR2: SQVTM and ANQGSEA. The CDR3 nucleotides are TGCAGCGTTCGCCCGGGGGGCTTCTCCTACAATGAGCAGTTCTTC. It yields the protein CSVRPGGFSYNEQFF.

This clonotype was found a few times. This chain connects TRBV20-1 to TRBJ2-7; perhaps TRBD2 as D (6 bases). Trimming took 6 bases from V and 3 from J, leaving 21 bases between them. This CDR3 has 15 residues. CDR1 and CDR2 from the germline V gene are DFQATT and SNEGSKA (reference sequence). The CDR3 is CSALGGVGFGYEQYF. DNA of the CDR3: TGCAGTGCCCTCGGCGGGGTTGGGTTTGGCTACGAGCAGTACTTC.

The chain combines TRBV27 with TRBJ2-1; 9 nucleotides line up with TRBD1. The germline gives CDR1 MNHEY, CDR2 SMNVEV (reference sequence). CDR3 length: 19 residues. Unmatched junction bases numbered 13, after V lost 0 bases and J lost 4 bases. CDR3 region: CASSLSPKSGQGLYNEQFF. The CDR3 DNA reads TGTGCCAGCAGTTTATCTCCCAAATCGGGACAGGGTCTTTACAATGAGCAGTTCTTC.

The rearrangement uses TRBV6-2 or TRBV6-3 and TRBJ2-2; the D is unclear. V dropped 1 base and J dropped 4 bases, with 4 bases sitting between them. This CDR3 contains 13 residues. Germline CDR1 and CDR2: MNHEY and SVGEGT. The CDR3 loop is CASSYLGTGELFF. The CDR3 DNA reads TGTGCCAGCAGTTACTTGGGCACCGGGGAGCTGTTTTTT.

V gene TRBV5-1 combines with J gene TRBJ2-7; 8 nucleotides line up with TRBD2. The CDR3 loop spans 14 amino acids. Unmatched junction bases numbered 2, after V lost 1 base and J lost 2 bases. Germline CDR1 is SGHRS and CDR2 is YFSETQ. CDR3 residues: CASSLNSGAYEQYF. CDR3 nucleotide sequence: TGCGCCAGCAGCTTGAATAGCGGGGCCTACGAGCAGTACTTC.

This clonotype has a handful of counts. The gene calls are TRBV6-6 and TRBJ2-5; TRBD1 is a possible D gene (5 bases). The CDR3 covers 15 residues. With 5 bases removed from V and 4 bases from J, the gap between germline ends came to 17 bases. The germline V gene encodes CDR1 MNHNY and CDR2 SVGAGI (reference sequence). Written as DNA, the CDR3 is TGTGCCAGCAGTAAGACGATGGGGCAAGGAGAGACCCAGTACTTC. It codes for CASSKTMGQGETQYF.

DNA for the CDR3: TGCGCCAGCAGCCAGCCAGGGGGCGTGGGTGAAAAACTGTTTTTT. Translation gives CASSQPGGVGEKLFF. The chain uses TRBV4-1 and TRBJ1-4; 8 bases match TRBD1. V gave up 3 bases and J gave up 7 bases; unmatched junction bases: 7. This CDR3 comprises 15 residues. Germline V CDR1 and CDR2: MGHRA, YSYEKL.

This clonotype was counted only a few times. The chain couples TRBV6-5 to TRBJ2-7, with 9 nucleotides matching TRBD1. Looked up from germline, CDR1 is MNHEY and CDR2 is SVGAGI. The CDR3 length is 13 residues. Trimming cost V 8 bases and J 6 bases; bases outside gene matches: 8. The CDR3 DNA is TGTGCCAGCGGCGGGACAGGGCCTACCGAGCAGTACTTC. Translation: CASGGTGPTEQYF.